This T cell receptor beta chain was recovered during a study of tumor-infiltrating lymphocytes in primary liver carcinoma. Alongside blood RNA obtained from unsorted whole blood, germline DNA was also extracted. Germline loops: CDR1 MDHEN, CDR2 SYDVKM. The CDR3 length is 14 residues. TCR beta cDNA was reverse-transcribed from 500 to 550 ng of total RNA. The reaction used a constant-region primer and ProtoScript II reverse transcriptase. Construction of TCR beta libraries relied on three successive nested multiplex PCR rounds employing slightly modified ARM-PCR. It was with TRBV1-TRBV30 forward primers and a C-beta reverse primer that the first two PCR rounds were run, at around 11 cycles each. From the multiplex PCR reads, TCRdb called clonotypes with MiXCR, one entry per CDR3 protein. This repertoire shows fewer than 350,000 distinct CDR3 sequences, less than 75% found once; its top ten account for roughly 6%.

On this clonotype: What it recognizes is unknown. A read error may produce the germline difference seen at one junction end.

Study results and limitations: Tumors carried a top-250-clone fraction significantly exceeding that of blood (p = 0.039). Bulk samples went unsorted, so CD4+ and CD8+ repertoires were not compared.

The sequencing sample was made of peripheral blood. The sequence was obtained from a man aged 35 to 55 with primary liver carcinoma and hepatitis B virus infection. The chain has TRBV28 and TRBJ2-7; D ambiguous. CDR3 bases: TGTGCTAGCAGACCGGGCCAGATCTCCTACGAGCAGTACTTC. It translates to CASRPGQISYEQYF.